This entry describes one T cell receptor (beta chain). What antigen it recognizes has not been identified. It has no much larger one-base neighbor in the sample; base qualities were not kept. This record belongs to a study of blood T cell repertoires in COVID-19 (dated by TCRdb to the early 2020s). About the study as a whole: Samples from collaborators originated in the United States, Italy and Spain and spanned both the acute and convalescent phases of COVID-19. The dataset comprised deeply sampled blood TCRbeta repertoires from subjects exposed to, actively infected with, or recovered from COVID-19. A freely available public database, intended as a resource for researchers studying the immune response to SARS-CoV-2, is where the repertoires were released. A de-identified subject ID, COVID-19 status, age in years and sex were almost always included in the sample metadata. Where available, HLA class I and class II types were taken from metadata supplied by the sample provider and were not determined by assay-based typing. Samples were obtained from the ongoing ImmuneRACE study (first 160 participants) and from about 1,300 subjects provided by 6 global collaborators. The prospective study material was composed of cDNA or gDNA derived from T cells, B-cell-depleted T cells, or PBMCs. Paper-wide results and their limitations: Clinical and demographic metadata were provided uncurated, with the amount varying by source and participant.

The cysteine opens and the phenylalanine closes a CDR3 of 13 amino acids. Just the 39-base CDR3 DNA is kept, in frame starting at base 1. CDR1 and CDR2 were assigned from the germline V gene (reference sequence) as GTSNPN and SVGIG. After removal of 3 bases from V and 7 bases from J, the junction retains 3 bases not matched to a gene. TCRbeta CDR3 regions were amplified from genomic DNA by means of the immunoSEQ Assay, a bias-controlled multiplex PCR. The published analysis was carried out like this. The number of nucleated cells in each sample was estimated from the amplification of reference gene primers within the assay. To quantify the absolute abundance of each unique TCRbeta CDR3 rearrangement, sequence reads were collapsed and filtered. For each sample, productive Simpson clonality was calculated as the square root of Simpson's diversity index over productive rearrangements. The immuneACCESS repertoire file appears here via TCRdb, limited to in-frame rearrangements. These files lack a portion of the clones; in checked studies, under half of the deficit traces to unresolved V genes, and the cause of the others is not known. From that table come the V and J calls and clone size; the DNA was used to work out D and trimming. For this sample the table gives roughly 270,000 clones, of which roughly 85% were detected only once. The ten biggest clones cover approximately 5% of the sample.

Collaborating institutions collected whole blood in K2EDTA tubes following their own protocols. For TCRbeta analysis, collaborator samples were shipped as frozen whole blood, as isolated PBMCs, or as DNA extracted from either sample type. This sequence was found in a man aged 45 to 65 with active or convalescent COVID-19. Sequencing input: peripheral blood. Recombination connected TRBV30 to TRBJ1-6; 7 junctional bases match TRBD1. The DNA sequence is TGTGCCTGGAGGGGGACAGAAAATTCACCCCTCCACTTT. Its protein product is CAWRGTENSPLHF.